This T cell receptor (beta chain) was sequenced during a study of post-analysis software for immune sequencing data. About the research overall: Recorded subtypes: relapsing-remitting, secondary progressive, progressive-relapsing; some patients unannotated. Study-wide results and limits: Samples from a shared batch, those prepared together, strongly co-clustered by F measure. Normalized Chao1 diversity in multiple sclerosis patients fell significantly below that of controls. In patients, roughly five TRBV segments were more frequent than in controls, with TRBV5-6, TRBV5-1 and TRBV20-1 among them.

CDR1 LGHDT and CDR2 YNNKEL come from the germline V gene (reference sequence). The CDR3 length is 15 residues. This clonotype has only a few counts. Its antigen is unidentified. The authors incorporated unique molecular identifiers into the TCR beta cDNA libraries. Researchers reported some 500,000 cDNA molecules coming from roughly 1 to 10 million T cells. MiXCR, applied by TCRdb to the PCR reads, yields one record per CDR3 protein. The sample gives under 650,000 distinct CDR3 sequences, roughly 46% of which show up once; roughly 1.7% is in the top ten. Sequenced: blood. This chain connects TRBV3-1 to TRBJ2-4; D not resolved. The J call could be wrong; TRBJ2-7 is a better fit for the DNA end. The clonotype comes from a girl aged 10 to 17 with multiple sclerosis. The DNA of the CDR3 is TGTGCCAGCAGCCAAGAGGGCAGCTTTAAGAACGAGCAGTACTTC. Its translation: CASSQEGSFKNEQYF.